This T cell receptor (beta chain) came from a study of cytomegalovirus exposure and HLA in healthy donors. Sequencing used immunoSEQ multiplex PCR; TCRdb keeps in-frame clones, though not all of them. The sample records about 200,000 clones, around 78% being singletons. Trimming removed 4 bases at V and 9 bases at J, with 14 bases between. The CDR3 is 13 amino acids. CDR1 is SGHRS, CDR2 YFSETQ, per germline. The chain joins TRBV5-1 to TRBJ2-1; possible D gene TRBD2, 6 bases. This clonotype originated in a young woman in good health and CMV-seronegative. Sample: PBMCs. This CDR3 reads CASSVGGLSEQFF. In DNA, the CDR3 is TGCGCCAGCAGCGTCGGGGGACTCAGTGAGCAGTTCTTC.